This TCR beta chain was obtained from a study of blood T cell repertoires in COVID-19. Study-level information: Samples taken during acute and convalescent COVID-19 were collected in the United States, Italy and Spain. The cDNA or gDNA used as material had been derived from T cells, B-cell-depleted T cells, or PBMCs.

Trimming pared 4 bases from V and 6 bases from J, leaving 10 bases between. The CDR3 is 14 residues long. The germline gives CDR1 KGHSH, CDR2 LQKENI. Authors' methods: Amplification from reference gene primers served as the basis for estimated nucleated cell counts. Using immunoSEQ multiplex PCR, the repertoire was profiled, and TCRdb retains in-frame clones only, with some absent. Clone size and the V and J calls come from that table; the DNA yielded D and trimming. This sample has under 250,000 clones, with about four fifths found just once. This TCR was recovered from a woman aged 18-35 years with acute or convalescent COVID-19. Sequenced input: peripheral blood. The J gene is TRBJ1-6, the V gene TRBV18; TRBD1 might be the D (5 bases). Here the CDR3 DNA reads TGTGCCAGCTCACAGGGGTCGGGTAATTCACCCCTCCACTTT. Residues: CASSQGSGNSPLHF.